The rows below give T cell receptor beta chains drawn from one sample of a study of blood T cell repertoires in COVID-19. TCRdb's table, derived via immunoSEQ multiplex PCR, lists solely in-frame clones and lacks some. This table has approximately 230,000 clones, 70% to 90% appearing once. What was sequenced was peripheral blood. These receptors all come from a man between 18 and 29 years old with active or convalescent COVID-19. CDR3s include the opening cysteine and the closing phenylalanine or tryptophan. The D gene is left open where the match is weak. Not all rows give a size; the values are once, few, many and, for expanded clones, a class.

D: TRBD1
size: once
J: TRBJ2-1
V: TRBV29-1
DNA: TGCAGCGTTGAACATACCGGGGACAGGGATCAGTTCTTC
CDR3: CSVEHTGDRDQFF

D: TRBD1
size: .
J: TRBJ2-7
V: TRBV7-2
DNA: TGTGCCAGCAGCAACCATGGACAGGGGCCTCTCTCCTACGAGCAGTACTTC
CDR3: CASSNHGQGPLSYEQYF

D: .
size: few
J: TRBJ2-1
V: TRBV9
DNA: TGTGCCAGCAGCGAGGCTTCAGCGGCCAGCTCCTACAATGAGCAGTTCTTC
CDR3: CASSEASAASSYNEQFF

D: TRBD1
size: .
J: TRBJ2-1
V: TRBV9
DNA: TGTGCCAGCAGCGGACTACAGGGGGCCTACAATGAGCAGTTCTTC
CDR3: CASSGLQGAYNEQFF

D: .
size: once
J: TRBJ1-5
V: TRBV27
DNA: TGTGCCAGCAGTTTTGTCCCCAGGGATCAGCCCCAGCATTTT
CDR3: CASSFVPRDQPQHF

D: TRBD1
size: .
J: TRBJ2-2
V: TRBV10-3
DNA: TGTGCCATCAGCTACGACAGGGGGCTCACCGGGGAGCTGTTTTTT
CDR3: CAISYDRGLTGELFF

D: .
size: .
J: TRBJ2-2
V: TRBV5-6
DNA: TGTGCCAGCACCCCGTGGCGCGGGACCGCCACCGGGGAGCTGTTTTTT
CDR3: CASTPWRGTATGELFF

D: TRBD2
size: .
J: TRBJ2-1
V: TRBV11-2
DNA: TGTGCCAGCAGCCCATTCGCTAGCGGGGGGTACAATGAGCAGTTCTTC
CDR3: CASSPFASGGYNEQFF

D: TRBD2
size: .
J: TRBJ2-1
V: TRBV19
DNA: TGTGCCAGTACCTTAGGGACTAGCGGGAACAATGAGCAGTTCTTC
CDR3: CASTLGTSGNNEQFF

D: .
size: .
J: TRBJ1-5
V: TRBV2
DNA: TGTGCCAGCACTTCCAGAGGAAATAGCAATCAGCCCCAGCATTTT
CDR3: CASTSRGNSNQPQHF

D: TRBD1
size: .
J: TRBJ1-4
V: TRBV3-1/TRBV3-2
DNA: TGTGCCAGCAGCCAAGCCCTGGGACAGGGTGTCGCAGTGGGAAAACTGTTTTTT
CDR3: CASSQALGQGVAVGKLFF

D: TRBD2
size: .
J: TRBJ2-7
V: TRBV3-1/TRBV3-2
DNA: TGTGCCAGCAGCCAAGGGACTAGCGGCTACGAGCAGTACTTC
CDR3: CASSQGTSGYEQYF

D: TRBD2
size: .
J: TRBJ2-7
V: TRBV7-2
DNA: TGTGCCAGCAGCCAAACGGGGAGGGCCTACGAGCAGTACTTC
CDR3: CASSQTGRAYEQYF

D: .
size: once
J: TRBJ1-3
V: TRBV15
DNA: TGTGCCACCAGCCCCGGAACAGAGGGCTCTGGAAACACCATATATTTT
CDR3: CATSPGTEGSGNTIYF

D: .
size: .
J: TRBJ2-7
V: TRBV7-2
DNA: TGTGCCAGTCAGAGGGACTACGAGCAGTACTTC
CDR3: CASQRDYEQYF

D: .
size: once
J: TRBJ1-2
V: TRBV2
DNA: TGTGCCAGCACCGTAGTACACTATGGCTACACCTTC
CDR3: CASTVVHYGYTF

D: .
size: .
J: TRBJ1-2
V: TRBV29-1
DNA: TGCAGCGTTGAGGACAGTAGTGAGGGCTACACCTTC
CDR3: CSVEDSSEGYTF

D: .
size: .
J: TRBJ1-2
V: TRBV4-3
DNA: TGCGCCAGCAGCTCAAATCGGGGCTGGGGGCGAGGCTACACCTTC
CDR3: CASSSNRGWGRGYTF

D: .
size: .
J: TRBJ1-2
V: TRBV5-1
DNA: TGCGCCAGCAGCCCGGGGGAAGGAACCTATGGCTACACCTTC
CDR3: CASSPGEGTYGYTF

D: TRBD1
size: few
J: TRBJ1-2
V: TRBV28
DNA: TGTGCCAGCAGTTTATCGGGACAGGGGGCGCTCGGTGGCTACACCTTC
CDR3: CASSLSGQGALGGYTF

D: .
size: .
J: TRBJ1-6
V: TRBV10-3
DNA: TGTGCCATCAGTGAGATGGGCCCGCCTAATTCACCCCTCCACTTT
CDR3: CAISEMGPPNSPLHF

D: .
size: once
J: TRBJ2-7
V: TRBV2
DNA: TGTGCCAGCAGCCGCCCGAGCTCCTACGAGCAGTACTTC
CDR3: CASSRPSSYEQYF

D: .
size: .
J: TRBJ2-7
V: TRBV2
DNA: TGTGCCAGCAGTCCCGCCGGGTCGCGGGTTTACGAGCAGTACTTC
CDR3: CASSPAGSRVYEQYF

D: TRBD1
size: .
J: TRBJ2-2
V: TRBV6-4
DNA: TGTGCCAGCAGCCCCGACCGGGACAGGGCCGGGGAGCTGTTTTTT
CDR3: CASSPDRDRAGELFF

D: .
size: few
J: TRBJ1-2
V: TRBV20-1
DNA: TGCAGTGCTAGAGAGGGCCCCTACACCTTC
CDR3: CSAREGPYTF

D: .
size: .
J: TRBJ1-3
V: TRBV27
DNA: TGTGCCAGCAGTTTAGTCCCCTTATCCGGAAACACCATATATTTT
CDR3: CASSLVPLSGNTIYF

D: TRBD1
size: .
J: TRBJ1-1
V: TRBV30
DNA: TGTGCCTGGAGGCCGGACAGGTGGAACACTGAAGCTTTCTTT
CDR3: CAWRPDRWNTEAFF

D: .
size: .
J: TRBJ1-4
V: TRBV5-1
DNA: TGCGCCAGCAGCTTTCAGGGCAGCAGTAATGAAAAACTGTTTTTT
CDR3: CASSFQGSSNEKLFF

D: TRBD2
size: .
J: TRBJ2-2
V: TRBV3-1/TRBV3-2
DNA: TGTGCCAGCAGCCAAGTCCCCCGACTAGCGGGGATGAACACCGGGGAGCTGTTTTTT
CDR3: CASSQVPRLAGMNTGELFF

D: TRBD2
size: .
J: TRBJ2-2
V: TRBV6-5
DNA: TGTGCCAGCAGTTCCCTAGCGGGAGCGGGCGGGGAGCTGTTTTTT
CDR3: CASSSLAGAGGELFF

D: TRBD1
size: .
J: TRBJ2-2
V: TRBV9
DNA: TGTGCCAGCAGCGTAGCTGGGACAGGGGGCACCGGGGAGCTGTTTTTT
CDR3: CASSVAGTGGTGELFF

D: .
size: .
J: TRBJ2-1
V: TRBV29-1
DNA: TGCAGCGTTGAGGACGGGGGAACTAGATCTAATACTGAGCAGTTCTTC
CDR3: CSVEDGGTRSNTEQFF

D: TRBD1
size: .
J: TRBJ1-2
V: TRBV6-6
DNA: TGTGCCAGCAAAGGGACAGGGATGGATGGCTACACCTTC
CDR3: CASKGTGMDGYTF

D: TRBD1
size: .
J: TRBJ1-1
V: TRBV6-6
DNA: TGTGCCAGCAGTTACTCTGAGGGGGCGATCACTGAAGCTTTCTTT
CDR3: CASSYSEGAITEAFF

D: .
size: .
J: TRBJ1-4
V: TRBV18
DNA: TGTGCCAGCTCACTATCCGGGACACCTGAAAAACTGTTTTTT
CDR3: CASSLSGTPEKLFF

D: .
size: .
J: TRBJ1-1
V: TRBV19
DNA: TGTGCCAGTAGTATAGTAGGGGCTAAGAACACTGAAGCTTTCTTT
CDR3: CASSIVGAKNTEAFF

D: .
size: .
J: TRBJ2-2
V: TRBV2
DNA: TGTGCCAGCACGAAGGGGGGGAATATCGGGGAGCTGTTTTTT
CDR3: CASTKGGNIGELFF